These 16 T cell receptor beta chains came from one sample sequenced in a study of blood T cells in healthy people across ages. PCR was performed a second time for roughly 6 to 12 cycles using a sample-barcoded 5' primer and a J-beta primer mix. One entry per CDR3 protein, called by TCRdb with MiXCR from the 5' RACE reads. The data show 1.5 million to 1.8 million distinct CDR3 sequences, with approximately 42% seen just once and approximately 4% held by the top ten. The sample taken for sequencing was blood. The receptors stem from a woman aged 18-35 years in good health.

This chain uses TRBV6-1 with TRBJ2-1; D remains ambiguous. Germline-derived CDR1 and CDR2 are MNHNS and SASEGT. The CDR3 contains 13 residues. Trimming removed 5 bases from V and 0 bases from J, with 5 bases in between. CDR3 protein: CASSRNSYNEQFF. CDR3 in DNA: TGTGCCAGCAGTAGGAACTCCTACAATGAGCAGTTCTTC.

This chain uses TRBV7-2 with TRBJ2-7; weak D call: TRBD2 (5 bases). From germline, CDR1 is SGHTA and CDR2 FQGNSA. The CDR3 has 14 amino acids. Trimming left V 2 bases short and J 3 bases short, with 11 bases between. CDR3 amino acids: CASSLPQTNYEQYF. The CDR3 DNA reads TGTGCCAGCAGCTTACCCCAGACTAACTACGAGCAGTACTTC.

The V and J genes are TRBV18 and TRBJ2-5; D tentatively reads TRBD1 or TRBD2 (5 bases each). TRBJ2-7 matches the DNA end more closely, so the J call is doubtful. The CDR3 loop spans 14 amino acids. Looked up from germline, CDR1 is KGHSH and CDR2 is LQKENI. The CDR3 coding sequence is TGTGCCAGCTCCGCCGGGACGGACAACTACGAGCAGTACTTC. Protein: CASSAGTDNYEQYF.

Concerning this clonotype itself: The germline gene is not matched at one end of the junction; a read error may be the cause. V gene TRBV5-1 combines with J gene TRBJ2-5; 8 bases match TRBD2. The DNA end lines up better with TRBJ2-7; the J call may be wrong. The CDR3 sequence is 19 residues long. Germline V gene sequence: CDR1 SGHRS, CDR2 YFSETQ. The CDR3: CASSLMGRTSPLYSSEQYF. The DNA of the CDR3 is TGCGCCAGCAGCTTGATGGGCAGGACTAGCCCCTTATACTCCTCCGAGCAGTACTTC.

This chain links TRBV6-5 with TRBJ1-4, with D maybe TRBD1 (5 bases). Trimming stripped 6 bases from V and 2 bases from J, with 13 bases between. The CDR3 extends over 15 amino acids. CDR1 is MNHEY and CDR2 is SVGAGI in the germline V gene. The CDR3 region is CASRPVWGTNEKLFF. CDR3 DNA: TGTGCCAGCAGACCCGTCTGGGGGACTAATGAAAAACTGTTTTTT.

CDR3 sequence (DNA): TGCGCCAGCAGCTCCCCGGGACTAGCCTCTGAGCAGTACTTC. Translation gives CASSSPGLASEQYF. The chain links TRBV5-1 to TRBJ2-5; 9 nucleotides align to TRBD2. CDR1 and CDR2 (germline): SGHRS, YFSETQ. The CDR3 is 14 amino acids. J lost 11 bases, V lost 3 bases, and 11 bases had no gene match.

This clonotype was recorded a few times. The rearrangement uses TRBV5-1 and TRBJ2-7; weak D call: TRBD1 (6 bases). Germline V gene sequence: CDR1 SGHRS, CDR2 YFSETQ. Trimming took 4 bases from V and 5 from J, leaving 13 bases between them. CDR3 length: 13 amino acids. The CDR3 nucleotides are TGCGCCAGCAGCGGAACAGGGTACGACGAGCAGTACTTC. It codes for CASSGTGYDEQYF.

This clonotype was seen a single time. V and J are TRBV5-1 and TRBJ2-3; TRBD2 matches at 14 bases. This CDR3 comprises 18 residues. Germline values: CDR1 SGHRS, CDR2 YFSETQ. Germline trimming cut 5 bases from V and 4 bases from J; bases unmatched to any gene: 12. The DNA of the CDR3 is TGCGCCAGCAGTTATGCCGGGACTAGCGGGAGTCGCCCAGATACGCAGTATTTT. This codes for CASSYAGTSGSRPDTQYF.

This clonotype has only a few counts. The rearrangement links TRBV6-6 to TRBJ1-2; no clear D gene. V gave up 0 bases and J gave up 1 base, with 6 bases separating them. CDR3 length: 14 amino acids. CDR1 and CDR2 (germline): MNHNY, SVGAGI (reference sequence). In nucleotides, the CDR3 is TGTGCCAGCAGTTACTCGGCTGTTAACTATGGCTACACCTTC. Translating gives CASSYSAVNYGYTF.

The CDR3 DNA reads as TGTGCCAGCTCACCACTGAACAGGGGGACGGGCGAGCAGTACTTC. It translates to CASSPLNRGTGEQYF. The chain combines TRBV18 with TRBJ2-7, with 8 bases fitting TRBD1. Germline CDR1 KGHSH, CDR2 LQKENI. There are 15 residues in the CDR3. Losses at the gene ends were 1 base for V and 6 bases for J; bases not matched to a gene: 8.

CDR3 region: CATSRDAAYEQYF. CDR3 in DNA: TGTGCCACCAGCAGAGATGCGGCTTACGAGCAGTACTTC. The chain carries TRBV15 and TRBJ2-4, with unresolved D. The tail of the sequence fits TRBJ2-7 better, so the J call may be wrong. CDR1 and CDR2 (germline): LNHNV, YYDKDF (reference sequence). The CDR3 length is 13 residues.

The chain joins TRBV21-1 to TRBJ1-5; the table names TRBD1, a call not compared with the DNA. TRBV21-1 is a pseudogene. There are 16 residues in the CDR3. CDR3 sequence (DNA): TGTGCCAGCAAAGACAGGGATCAGTATAGCAATCAGCCCCAGCATTTT. Translating gives CASKDRDQYSNQPQHF.

This sequence joins TRBV5-1 and TRBJ2-5; D not resolved. CDR3 size: 13 residues. The V end lost 4 bases, the J end lost 2 bases, and 9 bases lay between the germline ends. Looked up from germline, CDR1 is SGHRS and CDR2 is YFSETQ. The CDR3 DNA sequence: TGCGCCAGCAGCGTGGTTGAGCAAGAGACCCAGTACTTC. Translation gives CASSVVEQETQYF.

The chain joins TRBV20-1 to TRBJ1-1, with 8 bases that match TRBD1. The CDR3 length is 13 residues. Trimming cost V 6 bases and J 3 bases; bases outside gene matches: 6. Germline CDR1 DFQATT, CDR2 SNEGSKA (reference sequence). The CDR3 spells CSAGRGRDTEAFF. The CDR3 nucleotides read TGCAGTGCAGGCAGGGGGCGGGACACTGAAGCTTTCTTT.

This sequence joins TRBV29-1 and TRBJ1-1, with D perhaps matching TRBD1 (6 bases). The CDR3 is 14 amino acids. From germline, CDR1 is SQVTM and CDR2 ANQGSEA. The V gene lost 6 bases and the J gene lost 2 bases, with 16 bases spanning the gap. CDR3 sequence reads: CSVRGQWSNTEAFF. As DNA, the CDR3 is TGCAGCGTCCGCGGACAGTGGAGCAACACTGAAGCTTTCTTT.

The chain employs TRBV19 and TRBJ2-7; perhaps TRBD1 as D (6 bases). This CDR3 spans 14 amino acids. Per the germline V gene, CDR1 is LNHDA and CDR2 is SQIVND (reference sequence). Trimming stripped 3 bases from V and 0 bases from J, with 9 bases between. CDR3 loop: CASSIAGVSYEQYF. The CDR3 DNA reads TGTGCCAGTAGTATTGCAGGGGTCTCCTACGAGCAGTACTTC.